Below, one T cell receptor (beta chain) is given with its context. The CDR3 sequence is 15 residues long. Between the trimmed V and J ends, which lost 4 bases and 3 bases, there was a span of 16 bases. Germline V lookup: CDR1 KGHSH, CDR2 LQKENI. Building of the TCR beta libraries involved iRepertoire HTBI primers and Arm-PCR of CDR3 regions. TCRdb recomputed calls from the multiplex PCR reads with MiXCR, one row per CDR3 protein. The sample shows over 500,000 distinct CDR3 sequences, around 15% of them seen only once. This record comes from a study of regulatory T cells in long-lasting Graves disease. Time point defined: newly diagnosed GD, antithyroid drugs for less than 3 months. TCR sequences were obtained from RNA taken from PBMCs. This sample was shared with a second study, whose subject was T cells in Graves' hyperthyroidism and ophthalmopathy.

The J gene is TRBJ2-7, the V gene TRBV18; TRBD2 might be the D (7 bases). The clonotype was recovered from a woman in her 30s with Graves disease. Source: peripheral blood mononuclear cells (PBMCs), taken at new diagnosis, from a patient treated with antithyroid drugs. In DNA, the CDR3 is TGTGCCAGCTCACTTTGGACAGCGGGGTTCTACGAGCAGTACTTC. Translation gives CASSLWTAGFYEQYF.